One sample yielded the 20 T cell receptor beta chains listed below, sequenced in a study of T cell repertoires in cytomegalovirus infection. Each CDR3 protein gets one entry after TCRdb re-called the reads with MiXCR. The profile shows some 150,000 distinct CDR3 sequences, 20% to 25% of them singletons. Input material: PBMCs. The receptor source for this set is a human donor in good health (CMV status not recorded). Some clones in this sample may be carry-over from other donors' samples.

This clonotype showed up many times. The chain joins TRBV6-5 to TRBJ2-7; TRBD2 agrees at 10 bases. The CDR3 runs 14 residues. J gave up 3 bases and V 6 bases, and 5 bases lay outside the gene matches. The germline gives CDR1 MNHEY, CDR2 SVGAGI. The CDR3 DNA reads as TGTGCCAGCAGAGAGCGGGAGGGCAGCTACGAGCAGTACTTC. This encodes CASREREGSYEQYF.

The rearrangement links TRBV7-2 to TRBJ2-1, with D tentatively TRBD2 (5 bases). There are 13 residues in the CDR3. Germline V gives CDR1 SGHTA, CDR2 FQGNSA. Trimming pared 4 bases from V and 9 bases from J, leaving 13 bases between. Here the CDR3 reads CASSSSPSGEQFF. In nucleotides, the CDR3 is TGTGCCAGCAGCTCTAGCCCCTCTGGTGAGCAGTTCTTC.

The V call is TRBV6-2 or TRBV6-3, the J call TRBJ2-1; 7 nucleotides line up with TRBD2. J lost 6 bases, V lost 7 bases, and 9 bases had no gene match. Per germline, CDR1 MNHEY and CDR2 SVGEGT. The CDR3 totals 14 residues. CDR3 bases: TGTGCCAGCATCCGTAGCGGGCGTGGCAATGAGCAGTTCTTC. Translated, it gives CASIRSGRGNEQFF.

In its sample, this clonotype was seen many times. The J gene is TRBJ2-7, the V gene TRBV7-9; 11 positions match TRBD2. The V gene's germline CDR1 is SEHNR and CDR2 FQNEAQ (reference sequence). The CDR3 contains 15 residues. V lost 5 bases and J lost 5; bases outside the gene matches: 8. The CDR3 region has the DNA TGTGCCAGCAGCCTCGATACTAGCGGGAGCAACGAGCAGTACTTC. As protein: CASSLDTSGSNEQYF.

The gene calls are TRBV6-5 and TRBJ2-5, with 9 bases that match TRBD1. Germline CDR1 reads MNHEY; CDR2 reads SVGAGI. The J segment lost 4 bases and the V segment lost 5 bases, leaving 8 bases of the junction unmatched. CDR3 length: 15 residues. The CDR3 sequence: CASSAGQGAPETQYF. In DNA form, the CDR3 reads TGTGCCAGCAGTGCGGGACAGGGCGCGCCAGAGACCCAGTACTTC.

This clonotype came up a few times. The J gene is TRBJ1-1, the V gene TRBV20-1; D unresolved. CDR1 and CDR2 from the germline V gene are DFQATT and SNEGSKA (reference sequence). This CDR3 has 14 residues. V was trimmed by 1 base and J by 2 bases, leaving 11 bases between them. The CDR3 protein is CSARVGISNTEAFF. The CDR3 bases are TGCAGTGCTAGAGTGGGGATCTCAAACACTGAAGCTTTCTTT.

CDR3 sequence reads: CASSPPGTVQRGEQYF. DNA of the CDR3: TGTGCCAGCAGTCCACCCGGGACAGTGCAAAGGGGCGAGCAGTACTTC. The gene calls are TRBV28 and TRBJ2-7, with TRBD1 identical over 7 bases. Germline V gene data show CDR1 as MDHEN and CDR2 as SYDVKM. The CDR3 totals 16 residues. V shed 5 bases, J shed 6 bases, and the junction held 16 bases outside the gene matches.

CDR3 coding DNA: TGTGCCAGTGCAGGACAGGGGACCGGGGAGCTGTTTTTT. Amino acid sequence: CASAGQGTGELFF. The chain employs TRBV19 and TRBJ2-2; 9 bases fit TRBD1. The germline gives CDR1 LNHDA, CDR2 SQIVND (reference sequence). The trim removed 8 bases at V and 5 bases at J, leaving 3 bases unmatched. The CDR3 covers 13 residues.

This clonotype showed up many times. The V call is TRBV7-3, the J call TRBJ2-1; 9 nucleotides agree with TRBD2. V dropped 3 bases and J dropped 8; count of bases not matched to a gene: 5. The CDR3 runs 14 residues. Per the germline V gene, CDR1 is SGHTA and CDR2 is FQGTGA. The CDR3 DNA reads as TGTGCCAGCAGCTTTGGCGGGGGGGCCGATGAGCAGTTCTTC. It encodes CASSFGGGADEQFF.

The V gene is TRBV5-4, the J gene TRBJ2-3, with D unclear. This CDR3 region has 15 residues. Per the germline V gene, CDR1 is SGHNT and CDR2 is YYREEE (reference sequence). V lost 7 bases to trimming and J lost 3 bases, with 18 bases between them. The CDR3 nucleotides read TGTGCCAGCGGAACTACAAAAGTGGGGACAGATACGCAGTATTTT. Protein: CASGTTKVGTDTQYF.

This clonotype was seen ten or more times. The CDR3 region is CASSSLSTGRGNTEAFF. In nucleotides, the CDR3 is TGTGCCAGCAGCTCCCTCTCGACAGGGAGGGGGAACACTGAAGCTTTCTTT. The chain has TRBV7-2 and TRBJ1-1; 7 bases map to TRBD1. Germline V gene sequence: CDR1 SGHTA, CDR2 FQGNSA. The CDR3 length is 17 residues. The trim removed 4 bases at V and 1 base at J, leaving 12 bases unmatched.

This chain links TRBV6-5 with TRBJ2-1; possible D gene TRBD1, 6 bases. This CDR3 comprises 15 residues. The ends were cut back, 5 bases at V and 8 bases at J, with 19 bases in the middle. Germline values: CDR1 MNHEY, CDR2 SVGAGI. The CDR3 here is CASSTPGQAHDEQFF. CDR3 in DNA: TGTGCCAGCAGTACGCCGGGACAAGCGCACGATGAGCAGTTCTTC.

This clonotype was detected a few times. The chain employs TRBV7-9 and TRBJ2-7; 7 bases agree with TRBD1. Germline lookup yields CDR1 SEHNR and CDR2 FQNEAQ (reference sequence). Trimming at V came to 1 base and at J to 2 bases, leaving 14 bases not matched to a gene. The CDR3 totals 18 residues. The CDR3: CASSLVVARDSQAYEQYF. The CDR3 nucleotides are TGTGCCAGCAGCTTAGTAGTTGCCCGGGACAGTCAGGCCTACGAGCAGTACTTC.

This rearrangement joins TRBV14 to TRBJ1-2; the D gene is possibly TRBD1 (5 bases). The CDR3 is 16 amino acids. The germline V and J ends were trimmed by 5 bases and 2 bases, with 18 bases remaining between them. CDR1 and CDR2 from the germline V gene are SGHDN and FVKESK. CDR3 sequence (DNA): TGTGCCAGCAGCATCCGGGCAGGCAGGGTGAACTATGGCTACACCTTC. Amino acids: CASSIRAGRVNYGYTF.

This clonotype occurred a few times. The chain has TRBV28 and TRBJ1-5, with TRBD1 as a possible D gene (6 bases). V was trimmed by 10 bases and J by 1 base, leaving 11 bases between them. Germline V CDR1 and CDR2: MDHEN, SYDVKM. This CDR3 region has 13 residues. CDR3 in amino acids: CATFRGSNQPQHF. The CDR3 DNA reads TGTGCCACCTTCAGGGGCAGCAATCAGCCCCAGCATTTT.

This clonotype has only a few counts. V usage is TRBV7-9 and J usage is TRBJ2-3, with D possibly TRBD1 on 6 matching bases. The CDR3 sequence is 14 residues long. Germline assignment: CDR1 SEHNR and CDR2 FQNEAQ (reference sequence). Deletions cut 8 bases from V and 0 bases from J, with 12 bases between. This chain's CDR3 is CASGRQGSTDTQYF. CDR3 DNA sequence: TGTGCCAGCGGACGCCAGGGGAGCACAGATACGCAGTATTTT.

The chain couples TRBV7-2 to TRBJ2-1; possible D gene TRBD2, 5 bases. Trimming stripped 1 base from V and 12 bases from J, with 13 bases between. The CDR3 loop spans 13 amino acids. CDR1 and CDR2 (germline): SGHTA, FQGNSA. DNA of the CDR3: TGTGCCAGCAGCTTAGGCGGGTCCACCGGGCAGTTCTTC. It is translated as CASSLGGSTGQFF. Supplemented by reference TRBV7-2 and TRBJ2-1, the full variable domain reads GAGVSQSPSNKVTEKGKDVELRCDPISGHTALYWYRQSLGQGLEFLIYFQGNSAPDKSGLPSDRFSAERTGGSVSTLTIQRTQQEDSAVYLCASSLGGSTGQFFGPGTRLTVL.

The chain links TRBV4-1 to TRBJ2-1; 9 bases agree with TRBD2. V shed 0 bases, J shed 1 base, and the junction held 1 base outside the gene matches. The CDR3 loop spans 16 amino acids. CDR1 and CDR2 (germline): MGHRA, YSYEKL. The CDR3 protein is CASSQELAGSYNEQFF. The CDR3 DNA reads TGCGCCAGCAGCCAAGAACTAGCGGGTTCCTACAATGAGCAGTTCTTC.

The V call is TRBV4-3, the J call TRBJ2-2; D perhaps matches TRBD2 (5 bases). Trimming pared 0 bases from V and 7 bases from J, leaving 9 bases between. Per germline, CDR1 LGHNA and CDR2 YSLEER. This CDR3 has 14 residues. CDR3 DNA sequence: TGCGCCAGCAGCCAAGATTGGGAGTTCGGGGAGCTGTTTTTT. Amino acid sequence: CASSQDWEFGELFF.

The rearrangement links TRBV29-1 to TRBJ1-1; D unclear. The CDR3 totals 13 residues. Germline V gene data show CDR1 as SQVTM and CDR2 as ANQGSEA. Trimming took 3 bases from V and 1 from J, leaving 9 bases between them. Here the CDR3 reads CSVEVEENTEAFF. As DNA, the CDR3 is TGCAGCGTTGAGGTTGAAGAGAACACTGAAGCTTTCTTT.